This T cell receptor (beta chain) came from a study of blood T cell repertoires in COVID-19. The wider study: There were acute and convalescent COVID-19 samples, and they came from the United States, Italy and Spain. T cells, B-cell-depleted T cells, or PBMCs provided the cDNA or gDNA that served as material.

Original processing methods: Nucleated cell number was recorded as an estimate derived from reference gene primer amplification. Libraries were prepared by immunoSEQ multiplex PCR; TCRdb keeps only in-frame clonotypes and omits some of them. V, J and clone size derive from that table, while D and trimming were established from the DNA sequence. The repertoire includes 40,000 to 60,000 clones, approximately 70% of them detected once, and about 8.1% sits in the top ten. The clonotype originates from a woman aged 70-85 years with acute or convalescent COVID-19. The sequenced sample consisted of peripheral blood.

The CDR3 DNA sequence: TGTGCCAGCAGCCCGGGACAGGGGCAAGGGGACTACAATGAGCAGTTCTTC. Protein sequence: CASSPGQGQGDYNEQFF. This rearrangement joins TRBV11-2 to TRBJ2-1; TRBD1 matches 10 bases. Germline CDR1 is SGHAT and CDR2 is FQNNGV. The CDR3 extends over 17 amino acids. Trimming cost V 5 bases and J 3 bases; bases outside gene matches: 10.